The 5 T cell receptor beta chains below were found in one sample sequenced in a study of Tregs in tolerant kidney transplant recipients. Using immunoSEQ multiplex PCR, the repertoire was profiled, and TCRdb retains in-frame clones only, with some absent. The data show about 110,000 clones, 90% seen once. This specimen was CD4+ T cells from blood, taken before the transplant. Receptors originate from a human donor who received a combined kidney and bone marrow transplant.

The chain links TRBV21-1 to TRBJ1-5. TRBV21-1 is described as a pseudogene. The CDR3 is 20 residues long. The CDR3 spells CASSKEKLLILFYSNQPQHF. The CDR3 coding sequence is TGTGCCAGCAGCAAAGAGAAGCTACTGATCCTTTTCTATAGCAATCAGCCCCAGCATTTT.

The CDR3 nucleotides read TGTGCCAGCAGCCGGGACACCCCTAACTATGGCTACACCTTC. Amino acid sequence: CASSRDTPNYGYTF. The V gene is TRBV2, the J gene TRBJ1-2; a weak D match, TRBD1 (6 bases). V was shortened by 6 bases and J by 0 bases, with 11 bases between the two germline ends. The CDR3 totals 14 residues. Germline CDR1 SNHLY, CDR2 FYNNEI.

This clone was counted once. The rearrangement uses TRBV27 and TRBJ2-3; 14 bases are a match to TRBD2. The CDR3 is 19 residues long. Trimming took 6 bases from V and 2 from J; bases not matched to a gene: 13. Per germline, CDR1 MNHEY and CDR2 SMNVEV (reference sequence). In DNA, the CDR3 is TGTGCCAGCAGCCTAAGGCCAACGGGACTAGCGGGGGTCACAGATACGCAGTATTTT. Amino acid sequence: CASSLRPTGLAGVTDTQYF.

V is TRBV19 and J is TRBJ2-1; possibly TRBD2 for D (6 bases). Germline V lookup: CDR1 LNHDA, CDR2 SQIVND (reference sequence). The CDR3 has 15 amino acids. Trimming left V 3 bases short and J 2 bases short, with 11 bases between. CDR3 residues: CASSISSATYNEQFF. CDR3 bases: TGTGCCAGTAGTATCTCTAGCGCTACCTACAATGAGCAGTTCTTC.

The chain employs TRBV28 and TRBJ2-2; D uncertain. The ends were cut back, 8 bases at V and 3 bases at J, with 19 bases in the middle. Germline assignment: CDR1 MDHEN and CDR2 SYDVKM. The CDR3 runs 16 residues. The CDR3 bases are TGTGCCAGCGGTAGCCGGCACAAGCTAGACACCGGGGAGCTGTTTTTT. It encodes CASGSRHKLDTGELFF.